The text below deals with one TCR beta chain. Its antigen remains unidentified. cDNA carried unique molecular identifiers, and a universal primer site was added by template switching. TCRdb ran MiXCR on the 5' RACE reads and lists one entry per CDR3 protein. The sample records around 1.7 million distinct CDR3 sequences, 25% to 35% being singletons. Germline V lookup: CDR1 LGHNA, CDR2 YNFKEQ. V was trimmed by 0 bases and J by 3 bases, leaving 6 bases between them. The CDR3 length is 14 residues. The data derive from a study of identical twins. Study conclusions and caveats: The same donors were not followed; conclusions instead depended on cross-sectional statistical analysis. Models predicted less out-of-frame TCR alpha sharing in monozygotic twins than was found. The study found excess low generation probability among twin-shared out-of-frame alpha sequences.

The V and J genes are TRBV4-2 and TRBJ2-1; D remains ambiguous. The material sequenced was cord blood. The receptor was derived from a newborn girl in good health. This CDR3 is CASSQERHYNEQFF. The CDR3 DNA follows: TGTGCCAGCAGCCAAGAAAGGCACTACAATGAGCAGTTCTTC.